These T cell receptor beta chains were read from a single sample in a study of T cell repertoires in cytomegalovirus infection. A single record per CDR3 protein comes from TCRdb applying MiXCR to the reads. The repertoire holds 450,000 to 600,000 distinct CDR3 sequences, with roughly a third as singletons. These receptors lack a known antigen. The sequencing used cultured PBMCs, collected from culture after CMV antigen stimulation. The receptors come from a human donor in good health (CMV status not recorded). Some clones in this sample may be carry-over from other donors' samples. The CDR3 runs from the conserved cysteine through the conserved F or W. Fields, in order: J gene, V gene, D gene, clone size, CDR3 DNA, CDR3 protein. The D gene is left open where the match is weak. Rows give clone size only sometimes, using once, few, many, or a class for an expanded clone.

J gene: TRBJ2-3
V gene: TRBV7-2
D gene: TRBD2
clone size: many
CDR3 DNA: TGTGCCAGCAGCTCGCAAGCGGGAGAGGAGTATTTT
CDR3 protein: CASSSQAGEEYF

J gene: TRBJ2-7
V gene: TRBV7-2
D gene: NA
clone size: few
CDR3 DNA: TGTGCCAGCAGCCCCCGGGCCAGAGCCTACGAGCAGTACTTC
CDR3 protein: CASSPRARAYEQYF

J gene: TRBJ1-5
V gene: TRBV7-2
D gene: NA
clone size: NA
CDR3 DNA: TGTGCCAGCAGCTTAGCGTCGACAGCCTATCAGCCCCAGCATTTT
CDR3 protein: CASSLASTAYQPQHF

J gene: TRBJ1-4
V gene: TRBV7-9
D gene: TRBD1
clone size: few
CDR3 DNA: TGTGCCAGCAGCAAACAGGGGGCGAGTGAAAAACTGTTTTTT
CDR3 protein: CASSKQGASEKLFF

J gene: TRBJ1-1
V gene: TRBV20-1
D gene: NA
clone size: NA
CDR3 DNA: TGCAGTGCTAGTTCCCTCATGACGGGGAAGTTCCTGGCTGAAGCTTTCTTT
CDR3 protein: CSASSLMTGKFLAEAFF

J gene: TRBJ2-7
V gene: TRBV7-9
D gene: TRBD1
clone size: NA
CDR3 DNA: TGTGCCAGCAGCTTTAGGGGACAGGCTTACGAGCAGTACTTC
CDR3 protein: CASSFRGQAYEQYF

J gene: TRBJ1-5
V gene: TRBV19
D gene: TRBD1
clone size: few
CDR3 DNA: TGTGCCAGCGGGACAGGGGGCCAGCCCCAGCATTTT
CDR3 protein: CASGTGGQPQHF

J gene: TRBJ2-2
V gene: TRBV27
D gene: TRBD2
clone size: NA
CDR3 DNA: TGTGCCAGCAGTGGAAGGACTAGCGGGATCACCGGGGAGCTGTTTTTT
CDR3 protein: CASSGRTSGITGELFF

J gene: TRBJ1-5
V gene: TRBV6-5
D gene: NA
clone size: few
CDR3 DNA: TGTGCCACCAAGCCGGGACATCCGACTAGCAATCAGCCCCAGCATTTT
CDR3 protein: CATKPGHPTSNQPQHF

J gene: TRBJ2-1
V gene: TRBV12-5
D gene: NA
clone size: few
CDR3 DNA: TGTGCTAGTGGTTTGGTACCGTGGGACGAGCAGTTCTTC
CDR3 protein: CASGLVPWDEQFF

J gene: TRBJ2-3
V gene: TRBV7-2
D gene: TRBD2
clone size: many
CDR3 DNA: TGTGCCAGCAGCCGCCTAGCTAGCGGGGTGGGAGATACGCAGTATTTT
CDR3 protein: CASSRLASGVGDTQYF

J gene: TRBJ2-1
V gene: TRBV11-2
D gene: TRBD2
clone size: few
CDR3 DNA: TGTGCCAGCAGCATCGGGACTAGCGCTTACAATGAGCAGTTCTTC
CDR3 protein: CASSIGTSAYNEQFF

J gene: TRBJ2-5
V gene: TRBV29-1
D gene: TRBD1
clone size: NA
CDR3 DNA: TGCAGCACAGTCGGGACAGCAGCAGGGACCCAGTACTTC
CDR3 protein: CSTVGTAAGTQYF

J gene: TRBJ1-3
V gene: TRBV24-1
D gene: TRBD1
clone size: many
CDR3 DNA: TGTGCCACCAGTGACCGCGGACAGGGGCAAGGAAACACCATATATTTT
CDR3 protein: CATSDRGQGQGNTIYF

J gene: TRBJ2-3
V gene: TRBV15
D gene: TRBD2
clone size: few
CDR3 DNA: TGTGCCACCAGCAGCGAGGAAACTAGCGGGGCTACAGATACGCAGTATTTT
CDR3 protein: CATSSEETSGATDTQYF

J gene: TRBJ1-1
V gene: TRBV12-5
D gene: NA
clone size: NA
CDR3 DNA: TGTGCTAGTGGTCCCGGACCCACGAACACTGAAGCTTTCTTT
CDR3 protein: CASGPGPTNTEAFF

J gene: TRBJ2-2
V gene: TRBV11-3
D gene: NA
clone size: NA
CDR3 DNA: TGTGCCAGCAGCCCGCAGGGACCTCTAAACACCGGGGAGCTGTTTTTT
CDR3 protein: CASSPQGPLNTGELFF

J gene: TRBJ2-1
V gene: TRBV15
D gene: TRBD1
clone size: once
CDR3 DNA: TGTGCCACCAGCAGAGATCCCGCGACAGGGATCAATGAGCAGTTCTTC
CDR3 protein: CATSRDPATGINEQFF

J gene: TRBJ2-1
V gene: TRBV5-4
D gene: NA
clone size: NA
CDR3 DNA: TGTGCCAGCAGCCCGAGACCTCCGGGACCGGGGGGCGATGAGCAGTTCTTC
CDR3 protein: CASSPRPPGPGGDEQFF

J gene: TRBJ1-5
V gene: TRBV19
D gene: TRBD1
clone size: NA
CDR3 DNA: TGTGCCAGTACTGGACAGGGCAATCAGCCCCAGCATTTT
CDR3 protein: CASTGQGNQPQHF

J gene: TRBJ2-3
V gene: TRBV6-2/TRBV6-3
D gene: NA
clone size: NA
CDR3 DNA: TGTGCCAGCAGTTACGGACTACGGGATTCTAGCACAGATACGCAGTATTTT
CDR3 protein: CASSYGLRDSSTDTQYF

J gene: TRBJ2-1
V gene: TRBV11-2
D gene: NA
clone size: NA
CDR3 DNA: TGTGCCAGCAGCCAGAGACTGCGCAATGAGCAGTTCTTC
CDR3 protein: CASSQRLRNEQFF

J gene: TRBJ2-3
V gene: TRBV11-2
D gene: TRBD2
clone size: few
CDR3 DNA: TGTGCCAGCAGCCAACTAGCGGGAGGGCTCCCTAGCACAGATACGCAGTATTTT
CDR3 protein: CASSQLAGGLPSTDTQYF

J gene: TRBJ2-7
V gene: TRBV6-2/TRBV6-3
D gene: TRBD2
clone size: NA
CDR3 DNA: TGTGCCAGCAGCCCCGAGCTCCTAGCGGGAGCAATCTACGAGCAGTACTTC
CDR3 protein: CASSPELLAGAIYEQYF

J gene: TRBJ2-7
V gene: TRBV10-3
D gene: TRBD2
clone size: few
CDR3 DNA: TGTGCCATCCTCCGGCTAGCGGGGGTGGCCTACGAGCAGTACTTC
CDR3 protein: CAILRLAGVAYEQYF

J gene: TRBJ1-6
V gene: TRBV6-1
D gene: NA
clone size: NA
CDR3 DNA: TGTGCCAGCAGTTTACATAGTAATTCACCCCTCCACTTT
CDR3 protein: CASSLHSNSPLHF

J gene: TRBJ2-2
V gene: TRBV6-1
D gene: NA
clone size: many
CDR3 DNA: TGTGCCACTGTCCCTAGCAGACTGGCGAACACCGGGGAGCTGTTTTTT
CDR3 protein: CATVPSRLANTGELFF

J gene: TRBJ2-1
V gene: TRBV7-2
D gene: TRBD2
clone size: few
CDR3 DNA: TGTGCCAGCAGCTTAGTAACGGGACTAGCGGGTCGATCCTACAATGAGCAGTTCTTC
CDR3 protein: CASSLVTGLAGRSYNEQFF

J gene: TRBJ1-5
V gene: TRBV7-6
D gene: NA
clone size: few
CDR3 DNA: TGTGCCAGCAGCTGGACAGATAATCAGCCCCAGCATTTT
CDR3 protein: CASSWTDNQPQHF

J gene: TRBJ2-7
V gene: TRBV7-8
D gene: NA
clone size: many
CDR3 DNA: TGTGCCAGCAGCTTAGCTCCGGACAGCTACGAGCAGTACTTC
CDR3 protein: CASSLAPDSYEQYF

J gene: TRBJ1-6
V gene: TRBV12-3/TRBV12-4
D gene: NA
clone size: NA
CDR3 DNA: TGTGCCAGCAGCCCGGGGGTGGGACTTTCCCTCCACTTT
CDR3 protein: CASSPGVGLSLHF

J gene: TRBJ2-1
V gene: TRBV19
D gene: TRBD2
clone size: few
CDR3 DNA: TGTGCCAGTAGTGACCACCTCTGGGCGGGAGGGTACAATGAGCAGTTCTTC
CDR3 protein: CASSDHLWAGGYNEQFF

J gene: TRBJ1-3
V gene: TRBV10-3
D gene: TRBD1
clone size: NA
CDR3 DNA: TGTGCCATCAGTGACCCGGTGTCGGACAGGGCTGGAAACACCATATATTTT
CDR3 protein: CAISDPVSDRAGNTIYF

J gene: TRBJ2-3
V gene: TRBV20-1
D gene: NA
clone size: NA
CDR3 DNA: TGCAGTGCTAGCAAGGGAGCCCCAGATACGCAGTATTTT
CDR3 protein: CSASKGAPDTQYF

J gene: TRBJ1-5
V gene: TRBV10-3
D gene: TRBD1
clone size: few
CDR3 DNA: TGTGCCATCAGTGAGTCGACACAGGGGGCGAATCAGCCCCAGCATTTT
CDR3 protein: CAISESTQGANQPQHF

J gene: TRBJ1-2
V gene: TRBV5-1
D gene: NA
clone size: few
CDR3 DNA: TGCGCCAGCAGCTTGGCAGGGTACAATGGCTACACCTTC
CDR3 protein: CASSLAGYNGYTF

J gene: TRBJ2-7
V gene: TRBV6-5
D gene: NA
clone size: NA
CDR3 DNA: TGTGCCAGCAGTTACTCTAGCGGAGCTCCCGAGCAGTACTTC
CDR3 protein: CASSYSSGAPEQYF

J gene: TRBJ2-1
V gene: TRBV7-2
D gene: NA
clone size: NA
CDR3 DNA: TGTGCCAGCAGCCCTTATGGAGACAGCTTCAATGAGCAGTTCTTC
CDR3 protein: CASSPYGDSFNEQFF

J gene: TRBJ1-5
V gene: TRBV7-9
D gene: NA
clone size: few
CDR3 DNA: TGTGCCAGCAGCCGCGGGCCCAGTCATCAGCCCCAGCATTTT
CDR3 protein: CASSRGPSHQPQHF

J gene: TRBJ1-3
V gene: TRBV20-1
D gene: NA
clone size: NA
CDR3 DNA: TGCAGTGCTAGGGATGGTCGCTCTGGAAACACCATATATTTT
CDR3 protein: CSARDGRSGNTIYF

J gene: TRBJ2-2
V gene: TRBV19
D gene: TRBD2
clone size: NA
CDR3 DNA: TGTGCCAGTCTAGGACTAGCGGGAAGGGACACCGGGGAGCTGTTTTTT
CDR3 protein: CASLGLAGRDTGELFF

J gene: TRBJ2-1
V gene: TRBV20-1
D gene: TRBD2
clone size: NA
CDR3 DNA: TGCAGTGTTACTACTAGCGGGAGGCCCCACTCCTACAATGAGCAGTTCTTC
CDR3 protein: CSVTTSGRPHSYNEQFF

J gene: TRBJ2-2
V gene: TRBV7-6
D gene: TRBD2
clone size: NA
CDR3 DNA: TGTGCCAGCAGCTTGGGTCGTAGCGGGAGAGCTACCGGGGAGCTGTTTTTT
CDR3 protein: CASSLGRSGRATGELFF

J gene: TRBJ2-5
V gene: TRBV20-1
D gene: TRBD2
clone size: NA
CDR3 DNA: TGCAGTGCTAGAGGGGAGGGCCGGGAGACCCAGTACTTC
CDR3 protein: CSARGEGRETQYF

J gene: TRBJ1-2
V gene: TRBV7-2
D gene: NA
clone size: NA
CDR3 DNA: TGTGCCAGCAGCTTAGATGCCCTTGACTATGGCTACACCTTC
CDR3 protein: CASSLDALDYGYTF

J gene: TRBJ2-1
V gene: TRBV6-2/TRBV6-3
D gene: TRBD2
clone size: NA
CDR3 DNA: TGTGCCAGCAGTTACTTAGGCGGGAGGGCCAATGAGCAGTTCTTC
CDR3 protein: CASSYLGGRANEQFF